This record covers a single TCR beta chain. Its specific antigen is unknown. No much larger clonotype is one base removed from it; base qualities were not supplied. This specimen belongs to a study of T cell changes during pregnancy in multiple sclerosis (dated by TCRdb to about 2019). In the study overall: The study examined how the T cell repertoire changed over the course of pregnancy in women with multiple sclerosis.

To prepare the library, the immunoSEQ multiplex PCR assay was applied. Drawn from immuneACCESS, this table holds only the in-frame rearrangements with V and J called that TCRdb kept. Clones are partly lost; checked studies trace under half to an unresolved V gene and leave the rest unexplained. In this sample the table shows 55,000 to 65,000 clones, 90% of which occur a single time. The ten largest clones capture roughly 3.3% of the sample. This material consisted of peripheral blood, taken in the first trimester of pregnancy. This TCR came from a female donor in good health, enrolled as a control in a pregnancy study.

In nucleotide form, the sequence is TGCGCCAGCCGCTCCCGGGACTCCCTCAATGAGCAGTTCTTC. Translated, it reads CASRSRDSLNEQFF. In this chain, TRBV4-1 is recombined with TRBJ2-1; the D gene is perhaps TRBD2, from 6 matching bases. Looking up the germline V gene yields CDR1 MGHRA and CDR2 YSYEKL. From the cysteine through the phenylalanine, the CDR3 covers 14 amino acids. The DNA shown is the 42-base CDR3, in frame from base 1. V loses 8 bases, J loses 6 bases, and the germline ends lie 17 bases apart.